This entry is about one T cell receptor beta chain. Its antigen is unidentified. The V gene lost 0 bases and the J gene lost 1 base, with 12 bases spanning the gap. The CDR3 has 15 amino acids. The germline gives CDR1 GTSNPN, CDR2 SVGIG (reference sequence). The PCR employed 60 Vbeta primers together with 13 Jbeta primers. Original processing notes: Roughly 76 million unique TCR beta chains, roughly 11 million of them shared, were counted by a later analysis. Only in-frame clones appear in the TCRdb table, and some are missing; sequencing was by immunoSEQ multiplex PCR. D and trimming come from the DNA, and the V and J calls and clone size come from that table. The sample contains about 85,000 clones, 60% to 85% of which appear only once. The data were obtained in a study of cytomegalovirus exposure and HLA in healthy donors. Regarding the study as a whole: The authors excluded some V segments, including TRBV6-2 and TRBV6-3, as indistinguishable.

V gene TRBV30 combines with J gene TRBJ1-1, with a possible D match to TRBD1 (5 bases). This TCR was recovered from a boy younger than 18 in good health and CMV-seronegative. Sequencing was done on a sample of PBMCs. CDR3 nucleotides: TGTGCCTGGAGTGTCATAACTGGGGCGAACACTGAAGCTTTCTTT. Translating it yields CAWSVITGANTEAFF.